The next 13 T cell receptor beta chains were all read from a single sample in a study of blood T cell repertoires in COVID-19. Method: immunoSEQ multiplex PCR; TCRdb's copy keeps in-frame clones and lacks some. Here the sample spans around 130,000 clones, about 80% being singletons. The sample consisted of peripheral blood. Receptor source: a woman between 50 and 59 years old with acute or convalescent COVID-19.

The rearrangement links TRBV6-5 to TRBJ1-1; 7 bases are a match to TRBD1. The CDR3 is made up of 16 amino acids. CDR1 and CDR2 (germline): MNHEY, SVGAGI. V gave up 0 bases and J gave up 5 bases; unmatched junction bases: 9. In DNA form, the CDR3 reads TGTGCCAGCAGTTACTCAGGGGGCAGGTCCCCAACTGAAGCTTTCTTT. It yields the protein CASSYSGGRSPTEAFF.

This clone was counted ten times or more. The gene calls are TRBV13 and TRBJ1-1, with D possibly TRBD1 on 5 matching bases. Trimming took off 5 bases at V and 8 bases at J, with 15 bases between the two ends. Germline CDR1 PRHDT, CDR2 FYEKMQ (reference sequence). The CDR3 is 13 amino acids. The CDR3 loop reads CASSGDRDSEAFF. The CDR3 region has the DNA TGTGCCAGCAGCGGAGACCGGGACTCCGAAGCTTTCTTT.

This clone was counted a few times. The chain joins TRBV6-5 to TRBJ2-3; 12 nucleotides align to TRBD2. This CDR3 spans 13 amino acids. V lost 8 bases, J lost 9 bases, and 6 bases stayed unmatched. The germline V gene has CDR1 MNHEY and CDR2 SVGAGI. CDR3 in amino acids: CASASGGARTQYF. DNA of the CDR3: TGTGCCAGCGCTAGCGGGGGGGCGCGAACGCAGTATTTT.

The chain couples TRBV9 to TRBJ2-7, with a tentative D call TRBD1 (6 bases). CDR1 is SGDLS, CDR2 YYNGEE, per germline. CDR3 length: 16 residues. V lost 0 bases to trimming and J lost 2 bases, with 15 bases between them. The CDR3 loop is CASSVGGRGPPYEQYF. The CDR3 coding sequence is TGTGCCAGCAGCGTAGGAGGCAGGGGCCCCCCCTACGAGCAGTACTTC.

The gene calls are TRBV3-1 (or the pseudogene TRBV3-2) and TRBJ1-3; no definite D call. Germline values: CDR1 LGHDT, CDR2 YNNKEL (reference sequence). V lost 1 base, J lost 1 base, and 8 bases lay in between. CDR3 size: 15 residues. CDR3 amino acids: CASSQGGLSGNTIYF. CDR3 coding DNA: TGTGCCAGCAGCCAAGGAGGACTTTCTGGAAACACCATATATTTT.

The V call is TRBV5-4, the J call TRBJ2-6, with D maybe TRBD2 (5 bases). V lost 4 bases and J lost 2, with 10 bases in between. From germline, CDR1 is SGHNT and CDR2 YYREEE (reference sequence). The CDR3 extends over 15 amino acids. DNA for the CDR3: TGTGCCAGCAGCCTAGCCGGGACTGGGGCCAACGTCCTGACTTTC. Amino acids: CASSLAGTGANVLTF.

This chain uses TRBV3-1 (or the pseudogene TRBV3-2) with TRBJ1-1, with 7 bases aligning to TRBD1. V gave up 4 bases and J gave up 5 bases; unmatched junction bases: 7. The germline gives CDR1 LGHDT, CDR2 YNNKEL (reference sequence). This CDR3 spans 14 amino acids. The CDR3 bases are TGTGCCAGCAGCCCGGGACAGCGAGTGACTGAAGCTTTCTTT. This sequence encodes CASSPGQRVTEAFF.

The chain couples TRBV5-6 to TRBJ2-7; no firm D call. Per germline, CDR1 SGHDT and CDR2 YYEEEE. V was trimmed by 3 bases and J by 0 bases, leaving 4 bases between them. CDR3 size: 12 residues. CDR3 sequence: CASSYSSYEQYF. CDR3 nucleotides: TGTGCCAGCAGCTACAGCTCCTACGAGCAGTACTTC.

This clone has only a few counts. The V and J genes are TRBV5-4 and TRBJ2-6; 7 nucleotides match TRBD1. The germline CDR1 and CDR2 sequences are SGHNT and YYREEE (reference sequence). The V and J ends lost 3 bases and 2 bases, in that order; junction bases with no gene match: 2. This CDR3 is built from 15 residues. The CDR3 sequence is CASSSTGAGANVLTF. CDR3 DNA sequence: TGTGCCAGCAGCTCTACAGGGGCTGGGGCCAACGTCCTGACTTTC. Filled out from reference TRBV5-4 and TRBJ2-6, the complete variable domain reads ETGVTQSPTHLIKTRGQQVTLRCSSQSGHNTVSWYQQALGQGPQFIFQYYREEENGRGNFPPRFSGLQFPNYSSELNVNALELDDSALYLCASSSTGAGANVLTFGAGSRLTVL.

This clone was seen only once. V gene TRBV12-3 or TRBV12-4 combines with J gene TRBJ2-4, with no clear D. CDR3 length: 13 amino acids. Between the trimmed V and J ends, which lost 1 base and 3 bases, there was a span of 4 bases. DNA for the CDR3: TGTGCCAGCAGTTTAGAGCACAAAAACATTCAGTACTTC. Its translation is CASSLEHKNIQYF.

The J gene is TRBJ2-2, the V gene TRBV18; 9 nucleotides agree with TRBD1. Germline V gene sequence: CDR1 KGHSH, CDR2 LQKENI. The CDR3 extends over 19 amino acids. The V and J ends lost 3 bases and 7 bases, in that order; junction bases with no gene match: 18. CDR3 DNA sequence: TGTGCCAGCTCACCTCTTCGCCCCCCCCCACAGGGGGCGGACGGGGAGCTGTTTTTT. This codes for CASSPLRPPPQGADGELFF.

This clone was observed a handful of times. CDR3 sequence (DNA): TGCGCCAGCAGCCCTGAGGTTTCCGGGGAGCTGTTTTTT. Protein product: CASSPEVSGELFF. The V gene is TRBV5-1, the J gene TRBJ2-2; D not certain. Germline assignment: CDR1 SGHRS and CDR2 YFSETQ. V lost 4 bases and J lost 6, with 10 bases in between. This CDR3 is built from 13 residues.

The genes are TRBV5-1 and TRBJ1-2; D perhaps matches TRBD1 (6 bases). Germline CDR1 and CDR2: SGHRS and YFSETQ. Trimming shortened V by 4 bases and J by 4 bases, and 17 bases separated the two germline ends. The CDR3 is 15 residues long. The CDR3 sequence: CASSVDRSELYGYTF. CDR3 sequence (DNA): TGCGCCAGCAGCGTTGACAGGTCAGAACTCTATGGCTACACCTTC.